This TCR beta chain was captured by sequencing in a study of monozygotic twins with inflammatory bowel disease. Study results and limitations: Versus healthy twins, IBD patients showed fewer clonotypes shared with others, especially with disease activity.

The CDR3 contains 15 residues. Germline CDR1 reads DFQATT; CDR2 reads SNEGSKA (reference sequence). TCRdb reprocessed the 5' RACE reads and keeps a single row for each CDR3 protein, giving no DNA. This listing includes 350,000 to 400,000 distinct CDR3 sequences. For this clonotype: Its antigen is undetermined.

The sequence was obtained from a human donor with ulcerative colitis or Crohn's disease, or a healthy co-twin of an affected twin (not recorded which). The chain has TRBV20-1 and TRBJ1-5. The sample consisted of blood. CDR3 region: CSARDPTRGNQPQHF.